A selection of T cell receptor beta chains follows, all from one sample in a study of T cells in Graves' hyperthyroidism and ophthalmopathy. TCRdb reprocessed the multiplex PCR reads with MiXCR, giving one entry per CDR3 protein. The sample has approximately 560,000 distinct CDR3 sequences; less than 20% are singletons. The source material was blood. These receptor sequences come from a woman aged 25-40 years with Graves' hyperthyroidism. CDR3s include the opening cysteine and the closing phenylalanine or tryptophan. The D gene is left open where the match is weak. Size is stated for part of the rows, as once, few or many counts, or as a class when the clone is expanded.

TGTGCCAGCACGGCGCGACAAGGAACCTACGAGCAGTACTTC	CASTARQGTYEQYF	NA	TRBV6-1	TRBJ2-7	few
TGTGCCACTGGGGGGGGGCGAAATCAGCCCCAGCATTTT	CATGGGRNQPQHF	NA	TRBV10-3	TRBJ1-5	many
TGTGCCAGCAGCCACAGGACAGGGTGGAGTGGTGAGCAGTTCTTC	CASSHRTGWSGEQFF	TRBD1	TRBV6-2/TRBV6-3	TRBJ2-1	few
TGCAGTGCTAGAGCCTTCCAAGCGGGATTGGCCGGGGAGCTGTTTTTT	CSARAFQAGLAGELFF	TRBD2	TRBV20-1	TRBJ2-2	NA
TGTGCCAGCACTTCTGGTACCTACAATGAGCAGTTCTTC	CASTSGTYNEQFF	NA	TRBV6-1	TRBJ2-1	many
TGTGCCCTGGATAGCGTCGGAGGGCGCGAGACCCAGTACTTC	CALDSVGGRETQYF	NA	TRBV30	TRBJ2-5	many
TGTGCCAGCAGCTTTAGCGGGGACGCAGATACGCAGTATTTT	CASSFSGDADTQYF	TRBD2	TRBV7-3	TRBJ2-3	once
TGTGCCAGCAGTTACGGACGGGAGCCTCGTATGTTCGAGCAGTACTTC	CASSYGREPRMFEQYF	NA	TRBV28	TRBJ2-7	NA
TGTGCCAGCAGCTCCGCAGGGGGCACTGAAGCTTTCTTT	CASSSAGGTEAFF	TRBD1	TRBV7-2	TRBJ1-1	NA
TGTGCCAGCAGCGTAGGGTATGAGACCGGGGAGCTGTTTTTT	CASSVGYETGELFF	NA	TRBV9	TRBJ2-2	few
TGTGCCAGCAGCCCCGGGGGGGGGGTTGATACGCAGTATTTT	CASSPGGGVDTQYF	TRBD2	TRBV11-3	TRBJ2-3	many
TGTGCCAGCAGTTACAGGGAGACAGGGGTGTTGGGCTACACCTTC	CASSYRETGVLGYTF	TRBD1	TRBV6-5	TRBJ1-2	many
TGCAGTGCTTACAAGGCCTCTACGAGTGGCTACACCTTC	CSAYKASTSGYTF	NA	TRBV20-1	TRBJ1-2	many
TGTGCCAGCAGCTTGGACCCGCCTGGGTCGGCGGGAGGGAACAATGAGCAGTTCTTC	CASSLDPPGSAGGNNEQFF	TRBD2	TRBV5-8	TRBJ2-1	many
TGCGCCAGCAGCTTGATGGGCGGGAGGATCTACGAGCAGTACTTC	CASSLMGGRIYEQYF	TRBD2	TRBV5-1	TRBJ2-7	few
TGCAGCGTTGAAGCCCTGGAGTTTGAGCAGTTCTTC	CSVEALEFEQFF	NA	TRBV29-1	TRBJ2-1	NA
TGTGCCAGCAGCGTCAGCCAGGCGAACACTGAAGCTTTCTTT	CASSVSQANTEAFF	NA	TRBV9	TRBJ1-1	few
TGCGCCAGCCGACCACAGCCGGGAGACTCAGATACGCAGTATTTT	CASRPQPGDSDTQYF	NA	TRBV5-1	TRBJ2-3	NA